These T cell receptor beta chains were read from a single sample in a study of cytomegalovirus exposure and HLA in healthy donors. This table comes from immunoSEQ multiplex PCR, and its TCRdb copy is limited to in-frame clones, with some not included. The data hold 150,000 to 200,000 clones, with roughly 80% observed a single time. Sequencing input: PBMCs. The receptors stem from a girl aged 10 to 17 in good health and CMV-seropositive. CDR3s include the opening cysteine and the closing phenylalanine or tryptophan. The order of the fields is J gene, D gene, V gene, clone size, CDR3 protein, CDR3 DNA. D genes are given only for firm matches. A clone size is listed for some rows: how often the clone was seen (once, few, many), or a class if it is expanded.

J: TRBJ1-2
D: -
V: TRBV7-8
size: -
CDR3: CASSLALTGGASYGYTF
DNA: TGTGCCAGCAGCTTAGCGCTAACGGGGGGCGCCAGCTATGGCTACACCTTC

J: TRBJ1-5
D: -
V: TRBV25-1
size: -
CDR3: CASSPKGEGNQPQHF
DNA: TGTGCCAGCAGCCCGAAGGGGGAGGGGAATCAGCCCCAGCATTTT

J: TRBJ2-1
D: TRBD2
V: TRBV29-1
size: -
CDR3: CSVVASGPYNEQFF
DNA: TGCAGCGTTGTGGCTAGCGGCCCCTACAATGAGCAGTTCTTC

J: TRBJ1-2
D: -
V: TRBV7-9
size: -
CDR3: CASSTREYGYTF
DNA: TGTGCCAGCAGCACACGGGAGTATGGCTACACCTTC

J: TRBJ2-1
D: -
V: TRBV9
size: -
CDR3: CASSVEAGHSYNEQFF
DNA: TGTGCCAGCAGCGTAGAGGCGGGGCATTCCTACAATGAGCAGTTCTTC

J: TRBJ2-5
D: TRBD1
V: TRBV5-1
size: -
CDR3: CASSRNRGQETQYF
DNA: TGCGCCAGCAGCCGAAACAGGGGACAAGAGACCCAGTACTTC

J: TRBJ1-2
D: TRBD1
V: TRBV29-1
size: -
CDR3: CSVEYAGQGYGYTF
DNA: TGCAGCGTTGAGTATGCGGGACAGGGTTATGGCTACACCTTC

J: TRBJ1-6
D: TRBD1
V: TRBV4-2
size: -
CDR3: CASSQDLGGTGGYEYNSPLHF
DNA: TGTGCCAGCAGCCAAGATCTTGGGGGGACAGGGGGCTACGAATATAATTCACCCCTCCACTTT

J: TRBJ2-1
D: TRBD2
V: TRBV15
size: -
CDR3: CATSRRLAVDNEQFF
DNA: TGTGCCACCAGCAGAAGACTAGCGGTTGACAATGAGCAGTTCTTC

J: TRBJ2-3
D: TRBD1
V: TRBV5-1
size: -
CDR3: CASSWGQGNTDTQYF
DNA: TGCGCCAGCAGCTGGGGACAGGGCAACACAGATACGCAGTATTTT

J: TRBJ2-7
D: TRBD1
V: TRBV15
size: -
CDR3: CATSSLGTGFHEQYF
DNA: TGTGCCACCAGCAGCCTCGGGACAGGGTTCCACGAGCAGTACTTC

J: TRBJ1-1
D: -
V: TRBV6-5
size: -
CDR3: CASSYADNVSEAFF
DNA: TGTGCCAGCAGTTACGCGGACAACGTATCTGAAGCTTTCTTT

J: TRBJ2-7
D: -
V: TRBV4-1
size: once
CDR3: CASSRARGDEQYF
DNA: TGCGCCAGCAGCCGGGCCAGGGGGGACGAGCAGTACTTC

J: TRBJ1-6
D: -
V: TRBV7-6
size: -
CDR3: CASSLPGSPLHF
DNA: TGTGCCAGCAGCTTACCGGGTTCACCCCTCCACTTT

J: TRBJ2-1
D: TRBD1
V: TRBV5-1
size: once
CDR3: CASSLGDRANEQFF
DNA: TGCGCCAGCAGCTTGGGGGACAGGGCGAATGAGCAGTTCTTC

J: TRBJ2-5
D: TRBD1
V: TRBV11-2
size: few
CDR3: CASSTRTGNEAQETQYF
DNA: TGTGCCAGCAGCACCCGGACAGGGAATGAGGCCCAAGAGACCCAGTACTTC

J: TRBJ1-1
D: TRBD1
V: TRBV2
size: -
CDR3: CASSGDRKAVEAFF
DNA: TGTGCCAGCAGTGGGGACAGGAAGGCGGTTGAAGCTTTCTTT